This T cell receptor (beta chain) was sequenced in a study of blood T cells in healthy people across ages. Sample-barcoded 5' priming and a J-beta primer mix drove a second PCR of 7 to 11 cycles. TCRdb fed the 5' RACE reads into MiXCR, producing one record per CDR3 protein. Of more than 500,000 distinct CDR3 sequences listed, about 29% were seen once; the top ten hold over 3.5%. The germline gives CDR1 SGHNT, CDR2 YYREEE (reference sequence). Trimming cost V 0 bases and J 8 bases, with 11 bases left between them. This CDR3 spans 14 amino acids. These data also featured in a second study, about T cells of mothers and their children.

The sample was blood. J is TRBJ1-4 and V is TRBV5-4; D is ambiguous. This TCR derives from a boy aged 2 to 10 in good health. The CDR3 here is CASSLDSRVEKLFF. The DNA of the CDR3 is TGTGCCAGCAGCTTGGATTCAAGGGTCGAAAAACTGTTTTTT.